This T cell receptor (beta chain) emerged from a study of T cell responses to AZD1222 COVID-19 vaccine. Study findings and constraints: Among those given AZD1222, only 6 or 7 were seropositive at baseline. White British donors predominated, females outnumbered males, and clonal diversity was possibly underestimated.

Germline CDR1 SGHNT, CDR2 YYREEE (reference sequence). The CDR3 totals 18 residues. Unmatched junction bases numbered 6, after V lost 0 bases and J lost 2 bases. On this clone: Its antigen is not identified.

Repertoires were generated with immunoSEQ multiplex PCR, while TCRdb's copy carries only in-frame clones and drops some. The data show 110,000 to 150,000 clones, with roughly 88% seen just once and 1.9% held by the top ten. This TCR was recovered from an adult who received the AZD1222 COVID-19 vaccine. V is TRBV5-4 and J is TRBJ2-2, with 11 bases lining up with TRBD2. The specimen was peripheral blood, collected 28 days after the second AZD1222 dose. For the CDR3, the DNA is TGTGCCAGCAGCTTGGGGTCTAGCGGGGGGCCTAACACCGGGGAGCTGTTTTTT. Its translation is CASSLGSSGGPNTGELFF. The full variable domain, its missing parts supplied by reference TRBV5-4 and TRBJ2-2, is ETGVTQSPTHLIKTRGQQVTLRCSSQSGHNTVSWYQQALGQGPQFIFQYYREEENGRGNFPPRFSGLQFPNYSSELNVNALELDDSALYLCASSLGSSGGPNTGELFFGEGSRLTVL.